This entry concerns a single T cell receptor beta chain. This clonotype showed up many times. Its antigen is unknown. The input lacks base qualities; no much larger clone sits a single base away. The sample originates from a study of T cell repertoires in cytomegalovirus infection (dated by TCRdb to the late 2010s). As for the study more broadly: Recently identified HLA-C-restricted CMV epitopes, whose presentation resists viral immunomodulation, were targeted by peptide stimulations together with well-studied HLA-B-restricted epitopes. The HLA type of each donor mattered for the analysis, because public TCR beta signatures pointed to carriage of CMV infection along with the matching HLA type.

The treatment or condition label corresponds to: in vitro stimulation with specific CMV peptide epitopes to enrich CMV-specific T cells. The paper's findings and limits, for the study overall: The ex vivo response was dominated by HLA-C-restricted CMV-specific TCR beta clonotypes, and the single most frequent clonotype in two of eight donors was supplied by these HLA-C-restricted clonotypes. In both this cohort and an independent roughly 350-donor cohort, the cumulative frequency of public TCR beta family members distinguished carriers of CMV infection plus the relevant HLA type.

Data came from an Illumina HiSeq 1500. Starting from the raw public reads, TCRdb applied fastp trimming at Q25, assembled clones with MiXCR and retained in-frame beta chains. One record per CDR3 amino acid sequence lists the most common genes and DNA. The sample has roughly 180,000 distinct CDR3 sequences on record, roughly a fifth of them singletons. Roughly 25% of the sample lies in the top ten. V is reduced by 4 bases and J by 0 bases, leaving a spacing of 4 bases between them. Including cysteine and phenylalanine, the CDR3 has 13 amino acids. The entry retains the CDR3 DNA only, 39 bases that are in frame from base 1. CDR1 is given as SEHNR and CDR2 as FQNEAQ, both from the germline V gene (reference sequence).

The chain is encoded by TRBV7-9 joined to TRBJ2-1; a confident D gene designation cannot be given. The receptor's source is a human donor in good health (CMV status not recorded). Some clones in this sample may be carry-over from other donors' samples. The source was CD8+ T cells from cultured PBMCs, collected from culture after CMV antigen stimulation. The nucleotide sequence reads as follows: TGTGCCAGCAGCTCCTCCTCCTACAATGAGCAGTTCTTC. It translates as CASSSSSYNEQFF.